This paragraph covers one T cell receptor (beta chain) sequence. What it recognizes is unknown. The sample comes from a study of T cell responses to AZD1222 COVID-19 vaccine. The CDR3 runs 17 residues. CDR1 MDHEN and CDR2 SYDVKM come from the germline V gene. V was clipped by 5 bases and J by 5 bases, with 23 bases between them. Regarding the study as a whole: Donors were mostly white British, more females; clonal diversity possibly underestimated. Reportedly, nearly half the spike-specific TCRs target unmutated variant regions. Vaccine-associated CD4 TCRs ranged over spike, dominating at 160-218 and 743-854.

The protocol was immunoSEQ multiplex PCR, while the TCRdb copy is restricted to in-frame clones and leaves out a portion. Of 130,000 or so clones detected, over 75% appear once; the ten largest clones hold about 3%. The receptor was derived from an adult in good health. The rearrangement joins TRBV28 to TRBJ2-3; D is perhaps TRBD1 (8 bases). Sample: peripheral blood, taken on day 0 of AZD1222 vaccination. The CDR3 loop is CASSDFGSTGGGDTQYF. The CDR3 DNA reads TGTGCCAGCAGTGACTTCGGCTCAACAGGGGGGGGAGATACGCAGTATTTT.